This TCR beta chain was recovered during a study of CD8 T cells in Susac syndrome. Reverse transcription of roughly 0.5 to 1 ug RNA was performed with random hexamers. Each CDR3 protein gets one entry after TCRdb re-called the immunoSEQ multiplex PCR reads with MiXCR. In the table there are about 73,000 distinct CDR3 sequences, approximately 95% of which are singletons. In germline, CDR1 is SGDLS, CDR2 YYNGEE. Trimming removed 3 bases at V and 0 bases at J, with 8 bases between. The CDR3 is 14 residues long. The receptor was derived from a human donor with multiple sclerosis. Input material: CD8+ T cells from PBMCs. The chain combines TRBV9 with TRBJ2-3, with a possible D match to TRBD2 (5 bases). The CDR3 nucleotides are TGTGCCAGCAGCGGGAGGAACAGCACAGATACGCAGTATTTT. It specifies CASSGRNSTDTQYF.